The clone carrying this TCR beta chain was counted many times. This specimen belongs to a study of regulatory T cells in long-lasting Graves disease. Time point meaning: newly diagnosed GD, antithyroid drugs for less than 3 months. Preparation of the TCR library used RNA extracted from PBMCs. Libraries of TCR beta came from iRepertoire HTBI primers plus Arm-PCR of CDR3 regions. TCRdb called the multiplex PCR reads again in MiXCR, with one record for every CDR3 protein. The sample comprises around 480,000 distinct CDR3 sequences, roughly a sixth of which are singletons, and 25% rests with the top ten. V lost 2 bases and J lost 7, with 15 bases in between. The CDR3 consists of 16 residues. From germline, CDR1 is SGHTA and CDR2 FQGNSA. These data also featured in a second study, about T cells in Graves' hyperthyroidism and ophthalmopathy.

Sequencing was performed on peripheral blood mononuclear cells (PBMCs), taken at new diagnosis, from a patient treated with antithyroid drugs. The sequence was collected from a woman aged 35-65 years with Graves disease. The chain carries TRBV7-2 and TRBJ1-6; D is unclear. The CDR3: CASSLRGRGGNSPLHF. CDR3 nucleotides: TGTGCCAGCAGCTTACGTGGCAGAGGTGGAAATTCACCCCTCCACTTT.